One T cell receptor beta chain is described in this entry. Patients from Seattle were sampled longitudinally, starting during active infection. Original processing methods: The authors estimated nucleated cell counts from reference gene primer amplification. TCRdb's copy holds only in-frame clones and misses some; the assay was immunoSEQ multiplex PCR. D and trimming were read from the DNA, whereas the V and J calls and clone size are those reported in that table. The sample includes 45,000 to 50,000 clones, 85% to 90% seen only once; the top ten take about 2.8%. This specimen belongs to a study of blood T cell repertoires in COVID-19. This CDR3 is built from 13 residues. The V and J ends lost 6 bases and 3 bases, in that order; junction bases with no gene match: 5. CDR1 and CDR2 from the germline V gene are SGHNT and YYREEE (reference sequence).

The origin of this receptor is a woman of 80 years or more with COVID-19, enrolled during active disease. Sequencing used peripheral blood. The rearrangement joins TRBV5-4 to TRBJ2-7, with 8 bases identical to TRBD1. The CDR3 spells CASTIDRGYEQYF. The CDR3, as DNA: TGTGCCAGCACCATTGACAGGGGCTACGAGCAGTACTTC.